A single sample is the source of the 30 T cell receptor beta chains below, sequenced in a study of shared clonotypes between healthy human individuals. Sequenced by immunoSEQ multiplex PCR; TCRdb stores in-frame clones only, minus some. The sample lists roughly 2.6 million clones; more than 80% were seen once. Specimen: naive CD4+ T cells sorted from blood. As for subset: CD45RA+ positively selected. These receptor sequences come from a man aged 18-30 years in good health.

The chain joins TRBV5-1 to TRBJ1-1, with D possibly TRBD1 on 6 matching bases. CDR3 length equals 14 residues. Germline CDR1 and CDR2: SGHRS and YFSETQ. Trimming removed 8 bases at V and 3 bases at J, with 17 bases between. The CDR3 region has the DNA TGCGCCAGGTCAACAGGGAAGGAAGACACTGAAGCTTTCTTT. It translates to CARSTGKEDTEAFF.

A word on this clone: This sample also contains other DNA sequences that code for the same CDR3. The chain has TRBV5-1 and TRBJ1-3, with D unresolved. The CDR3 contains 14 residues. Germline CDR1 reads SGHRS; CDR2 reads YFSETQ. Trimming took 4 bases from V and 0 from J, leaving 8 bases between them. CDR3 DNA: TGCGCCAGCAGCCTGGGCCCCTCTGGAAACACCATATATTTT. Its protein product is CASSLGPSGNTIYF.

The chain recombines TRBV7-2 with TRBJ2-7; 12 positions agree with TRBD2. This CDR3 region has 14 residues. With V trimmed by 6 bases and J by 7 bases, 7 bases remained unmatched. Germline CDR1 reads SGHTA; CDR2 reads FQGNSA. The CDR3 region has the DNA TGTGCCAGCAGGCCGGGACTAGCGGGTGAAGAGCAGTACTTC. It is translated as CASRPGLAGEEQYF.

This clone was counted a few times. Other DNA sequences from this sample encode an identical CDR3 as well. V and J are TRBV30 and TRBJ1-1; 9 bases fit TRBD1. The CDR3 sequence is 12 residues long. CDR1 is GTSNPN and CDR2 is SVGIG in the germline V gene (reference sequence). V was pared by 2 bases and J by 6 bases, with 1 base of the junction left unmatched. CDR3 in amino acids: CAWSRTGAEAFF. CDR3 bases: TGTGCCTGGAGTAGGACAGGGGCTGAAGCTTTCTTT.

V and J are TRBV30 and TRBJ2-7, with a possible D match to TRBD1 (6 bases). Between the trimmed V and J ends, which lost 3 bases and 11 bases, there was a span of 20 bases. The germline V gene has CDR1 GTSNPN and CDR2 SVGIG (reference sequence). This CDR3 contains 13 residues. In DNA, the CDR3 is TGTGCCTGGAGACGCCCTGGCGGACAGAGGAAGTACTTC. Translation: CAWRRPGGQRKYF. Together with reference TRBV30 and TRBJ2-7, the CDR3 gives the full variable domain: SQTIHQWPATLVQPVGSPLSLECTVEGTSNPNLYWYRQAAGRGLQLLFYSVGIGQISSEVPQNLSASRPQDRQFILSSKKLLLSDSGFYLCAWRRPGGQRKYFGPGTRLTVT.

The J gene is TRBJ2-2, the V gene TRBV4-1; D unresolved. Deletions cut 4 bases from V and 4 bases from J, with 13 bases between. The V gene's germline CDR1 is MGHRA and CDR2 YSYEKL. The CDR3 contains 15 residues. In DNA form, the CDR3 reads TGCGCCAGCAGCCCATTCCCTGGGGTCACCGGGGAGCTGTTTTTT. Amino acids: CASSPFPGVTGELFF.

Concerning this clone itself: Other DNA sequences in the same sample also yield this CDR3. The chain employs TRBV28 and TRBJ2-7; no clear D gene. With 5 bases removed from V and 0 bases from J, the gap between germline ends came to 5 bases. CDR1 is MDHEN, CDR2 SYDVKM, per germline. This CDR3 contains 12 residues. The CDR3 DNA follows: TGTGCCAGCAGTCTTCTCTCCTACGAGCAGTACTTC. It is translated as CASSLLSYEQYF.

The rearrangement uses TRBV5-1 and TRBJ1-1; TRBD1 matches at 11 bases. Germline assignment: CDR1 SGHRS and CDR2 YFSETQ. Trimming took 1 base from V and 5 from J; bases not matched to a gene: 4. This CDR3 is 15 amino acids long. In DNA, the CDR3 is TGCGCCAGCAGCTTGCGGGACAGGGGGAGGACTGAAGCTTTCTTT. It yields the protein CASSLRDRGRTEAFF.

In the case of this clone: This specimen includes other DNA sequences encoding the same CDR3. The rearrangement joins TRBV18 to TRBJ2-5, with D uncertain. The CDR3 has 12 residues. The germline V gene encodes CDR1 KGHSH and CDR2 LQKENI. Trimming cost V 3 bases and J 2 bases, with 4 bases left between them. In nucleotides, the CDR3 is TGTGCCAGCTCACCGTCACAAGAGACCCAGTACTTC. Amino acids: CASSPSQETQYF.

This clone has a single count. The genes are TRBV10-3 and TRBJ2-5; TRBD2 matches at 12 bases. Germline V gene sequence: CDR1 ENHRY, CDR2 SYGVKD. The trim removed 3 bases at V and 4 bases at J, leaving 6 bases unmatched. The CDR3 runs to 16 residues. The CDR3 DNA reads as TGTGCCATCAGTGACTTGGCTAGCGGGGGGGGAGAGACCCAGTACTTC. Amino acid sequence: CAISDLASGGGETQYF.

The genes are TRBV10-2 and TRBJ1-2, with TRBD1 matching 7 bases. Looked up from germline, CDR1 is WSHSY and CDR2 is SAAADI. The CDR3 is 13 residues long. V lost 6 bases and J lost 8; bases outside the gene matches: 9. CDR3 sequence: CASRFQGGRGYTF. The CDR3, as DNA: TGCGCCAGCAGGTTTCAGGGGGGCAGGGGCTACACCTTC.

This clone occurred a few times. The genes are TRBV6-6 and TRBJ2-5, with D hard to call. From germline, CDR1 is MNHNY and CDR2 SVGAGI (reference sequence). The CDR3 length is 13 residues. The V and J ends lost 8 bases and 3 bases respectively, with 13 bases between them. The CDR3 loop reads CASRGPVKETQYF. The DNA for the CDR3 is TGTGCCAGCCGTGGGCCGGTGAAAGAGACCCAGTACTTC.

In the case of this clone: The same CDR3 is also encoded by other DNA sequences in this sample. The CDR3 region is CASSLGGSTNEKLFF. The CDR3 coding sequence is TGCGCCAGCAGCTTGGGAGGGTCAACTAATGAAAAACTGTTTTTT. V is TRBV5-1 and J is TRBJ1-4; no clear D gene. The CDR3 consists of 15 residues. The ends were cut back, 0 bases at V and 0 bases at J, with 6 bases in the middle. Germline V lookup: CDR1 SGHRS, CDR2 YFSETQ.

The table lists this clone with a count of one. The V gene is TRBV5-6, the J gene TRBJ1-2; TRBD1 might be the D (5 bases). Deletions cut 0 bases from V and 4 bases from J, with 10 bases between. Per the germline V gene, CDR1 is SGHDT and CDR2 is YYEEEE. The CDR3 runs 14 residues. CDR3 DNA: TGTGCCAGCAGCTTGGAACAGGCCCCCTATGGCTACACCTTC. It encodes CASSLEQAPYGYTF.

This chain joins TRBV2 and TRBJ2-3, with 14 bases that match TRBD2. The CDR3 has 15 residues. Germline loops: CDR1 SNHLY, CDR2 FYNNEI. Trimming at V came to 4 bases and at J to 4 bases, leaving 1 base not matched to a gene. The CDR3 coding sequence is TGTGCCAGCAGTGTGACTAGCGGGAGGGCAGATACGCAGTATTTT. Translation: CASSVTSGRADTQYF.

This chain uses TRBV5-1 with TRBJ2-2, with TRBD2 identical over 12 bases. This CDR3 comprises 17 residues. CDR1 SGHRS and CDR2 YFSETQ come from the germline V gene. The V gene end was trimmed by 6 bases and the J gene end by 0 bases; junction bases not matched to a gene: 6. The CDR3 DNA is TGCGCCAGCACCAGACTAGCGGGGGACGCGAACACCGGGGAGCTGTTTTTT. Translated, it gives CASTRLAGDANTGELFF.

The chain carries TRBV30 and TRBJ2-1; D unresolved. Trimming shortened V by 2 bases and J by 5 bases, and 10 bases separated the two germline ends. Germline V gives CDR1 GTSNPN, CDR2 SVGIG (reference sequence). The CDR3 totals 13 residues. The CDR3: CAWSRLENNEQFF. CDR3 bases: TGTGCCTGGAGTCGGCTAGAAAACAATGAGCAGTTCTTC.

The rearrangement joins TRBV5-1 to TRBJ2-5, with D hard to call. In germline, CDR1 is SGHRS, CDR2 YFSETQ. The CDR3 loop spans 16 amino acids. Trimming pared 0 bases from V and 2 bases from J, leaving 14 bases between. CDR3 nucleotide sequence: TGCGCCAGCAGCTTGGGGCGCGACGGGCAACAAGAGACCCAGTACTTC. Its protein is CASSLGRDGQQETQYF.

With respect to this clone: Distinct nucleotide sequences in the sample also encode this CDR3. The rearrangement joins TRBV19 to TRBJ2-5; TRBD2 matches at 8 bases. The CDR3 has 13 amino acids. Germline V lookup: CDR1 LNHDA, CDR2 SQIVND (reference sequence). V gave up 3 bases and J gave up 4 bases; unmatched junction bases: 1. CDR3 sequence reads: CASSMLAGETQYF. The CDR3 nucleotides read TGTGCCAGTAGTATGCTAGCGGGAGAGACCCAGTACTTC.

This chain joins TRBV5-1 and TRBJ2-1; 7 bases fit TRBD2. CDR3 length: 16 residues. V trimming: 4 bases; J trimming: 0 bases; junction bases outside the gene matches: 7. Germline assignment: CDR1 SGHRS and CDR2 YFSETQ. The CDR3: CASSSGAPGSYNEQFF. For the CDR3, the DNA is TGCGCCAGCAGCAGCGGGGCCCCAGGCTCCTACAATGAGCAGTTCTTC.

The gene calls are TRBV7-9 and TRBJ1-3; D not resolved. The CDR3 has 14 residues. Trimming took 3 bases from V and 2 from J, leaving 8 bases between them. Per the germline V gene, CDR1 is SEHNR and CDR2 is FQNEAQ (reference sequence). The chain's CDR3 is CASSLGPPGNTIYF. DNA for the CDR3: TGTGCCAGCAGCTTGGGCCCCCCTGGAAACACCATATATTTT.

This clone has only a few counts. The CDR3: CASKDTGRPQHF. CDR3 nucleotide sequence: TGTGCCAGCAAGGACACCGGAAGGCCCCAGCATTTT. The chain is built from TRBV6-1 and TRBJ1-5; D might be TRBD1 (5 bases). The CDR3 has 12 residues. V lost 7 bases and J lost 9, with 13 bases in between. Germline V CDR1 and CDR2: MNHNS, SASEGT.

The chain links TRBV5-4 to TRBJ1-2, with D possibly being TRBD1 (5 bases). The length of the CDR3 is 16 residues. V lost 0 bases and J 9 bases, leaving 21 bases between the germline ends. Germline V CDR1 and CDR2: SGHNT, YYREEE (reference sequence). CDR3 sequence reads: CASSLVDRQQSNSYTF. The CDR3 DNA is TGTGCCAGCAGCTTGGTTGACAGACAACAATCGAATAGCTACACCTTC.

This rearrangement joins TRBV14 to TRBJ2-1, with TRBD1 matching 7 bases. The CDR3 contains 19 residues. Germline lookup yields CDR1 SGHDN and CDR2 FVKESK. V lost 0 bases, J lost 0 bases, and 11 bases stayed unmatched. CDR3 protein: CASSQDWTGRKSSYNEQFF. The CDR3 nucleotides are TGTGCCAGCAGCCAAGACTGGACAGGTAGAAAGAGCTCCTACAATGAGCAGTTCTTC.

The chain uses TRBV25-1 and TRBJ1-6; D is perhaps TRBD1 (5 bases). The V and J ends lost 8 bases and 6 bases respectively, with 11 bases between them. The CDR3 has 13 amino acids. Germline values: CDR1 MGHDK, CDR2 SYGVNS. The CDR3 here is CASGEQGNSPLHF. CDR3 DNA: TGTGCCAGCGGAGAGCAGGGTAATTCACCCCTCCACTTT.

The V gene is TRBV7-9, the J gene TRBJ1-1; the match to TRBD1 covers 10 bases. This CDR3 spans 16 amino acids. V gave up 6 bases and J gave up 1 base; unmatched junction bases: 8. Germline V gives CDR1 SEHNR, CDR2 FQNEAQ (reference sequence). The DNA for the CDR3 is TGTGCCAGCAGTACGGGACAGGGGTGGAAGAACACTGAAGCTTTCTTT. Encoded protein: CASSTGQGWKNTEAFF.

This sequence joins TRBV7-2 and TRBJ2-5; D is ambiguous. V lost 4 bases and J 0 bases, leaving 12 bases between the germline ends. Germline values: CDR1 SGHTA, CDR2 FQGNSA. This CDR3 has 15 residues. The CDR3 sequence: CASSSQRTYQETQYF. DNA for the CDR3: TGTGCCAGCAGCTCCCAAAGAACGTACCAAGAGACCCAGTACTTC.

This sequence joins TRBV6-5 and TRBJ1-2; 10 nucleotides align to TRBD1. From germline, CDR1 is MNHEY and CDR2 SVGAGI. V lost 5 bases and J lost 5; bases outside the gene matches: 5. CDR3 length: 14 residues. CDR3 nucleotide sequence: TGTGCCAGCAGTCGACAGGGGGCTTCGTATGGCTACACCTTC. It encodes CASSRQGASYGYTF.

In this sample, this clone turned up a few times. Compared with germline, one end of the junction differs, possibly owing to a read error. The rearrangement links TRBV7-7 to TRBJ2-7, with 7 bases fitting TRBD1. This CDR3 region has 14 residues. CDR1 SSHAT and CDR2 FNYEAQ come from the germline V gene (reference sequence). The CDR3 loop is CASSSVHGTDEQYF. The CDR3 nucleotides read TGTGCTAGCAGCTCTGTACACGGGACAGACGAGCAGTACTTC.

This clone occurred once. J is TRBJ2-3 and V is TRBV7-3; D ambiguous. V was cut by 1 base and J by 4 bases, with 9 bases left in between. CDR3 size: 14 residues. The germline V gene encodes CDR1 SGHTA and CDR2 FQGTGA. DNA for the CDR3: TGTGCCAGCAGCTTAAGCCCCTACGCAGATACGCAGTATTTT. Translation: CASSLSPYADTQYF.